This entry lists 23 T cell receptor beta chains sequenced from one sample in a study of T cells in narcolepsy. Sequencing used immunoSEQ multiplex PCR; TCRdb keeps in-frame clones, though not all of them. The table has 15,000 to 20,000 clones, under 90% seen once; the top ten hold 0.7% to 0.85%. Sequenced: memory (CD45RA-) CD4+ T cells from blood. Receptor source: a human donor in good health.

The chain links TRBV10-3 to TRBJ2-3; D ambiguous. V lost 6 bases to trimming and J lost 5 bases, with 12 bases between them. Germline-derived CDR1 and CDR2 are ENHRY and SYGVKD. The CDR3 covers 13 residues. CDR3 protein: CAISAFGLDTQYF. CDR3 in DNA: TGTGCCATCAGCGCTTTTGGGCTAGATACGCAGTATTTT.

The CDR3 sequence is CASSYQTTNEKLFF. CDR3 in DNA: TGTGCCAGCAGTTATCAGACAACTAATGAAAAACTGTTTTTT. The chain carries TRBV5-4 and TRBJ1-4; D not certain. V lost 5 bases to trimming and J lost 0 bases, with 8 bases between them. CDR3 length: 14 residues. Germline CDR1 and CDR2: SGHNT and YYREEE (reference sequence). The complete variable domain, with remaining parts taken from reference TRBV5-4 and TRBJ1-4, reads ETGVTQSPTHLIKTRGQQVTLRCSSQSGHNTVSWYQQALGQGPQFIFQYYREEENGRGNFPPRFSGLQFPNYSSELNVNALELDDSALYLCASSYQTTNEKLFFGSGTQLSVL.

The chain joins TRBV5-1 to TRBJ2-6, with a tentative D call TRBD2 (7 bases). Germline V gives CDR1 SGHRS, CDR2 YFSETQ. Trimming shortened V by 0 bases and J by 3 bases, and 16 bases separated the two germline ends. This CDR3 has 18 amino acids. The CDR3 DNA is TGCGCCAGCAGCTTGGCCATCGGGGGGCAGCGTGGGGCCAACGTCCTGACTTTC. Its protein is CASSLAIGGQRGANVLTF.

CDR3 amino acids: CASSFSGVGGYTF. The DNA for the CDR3 is TGTGCCAGCAGTTTCTCAGGGGTGGGTGGCTACACCTTC. The chain employs TRBV27 and TRBJ1-2, with D possibly matching TRBD1 (6 bases). This CDR3 contains 13 residues. The V gene's germline CDR1 is MNHEY and CDR2 SMNVEV (reference sequence). Trimming pared 3 bases from V and 7 bases from J, leaving 12 bases between.

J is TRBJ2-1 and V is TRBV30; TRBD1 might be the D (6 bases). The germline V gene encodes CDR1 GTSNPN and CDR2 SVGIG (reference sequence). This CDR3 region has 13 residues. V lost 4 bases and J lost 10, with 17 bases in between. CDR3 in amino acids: CAWNRAGVWEQFF. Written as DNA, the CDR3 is TGTGCCTGGAACAGGGCAGGGGTTTGGGAGCAGTTCTTC.

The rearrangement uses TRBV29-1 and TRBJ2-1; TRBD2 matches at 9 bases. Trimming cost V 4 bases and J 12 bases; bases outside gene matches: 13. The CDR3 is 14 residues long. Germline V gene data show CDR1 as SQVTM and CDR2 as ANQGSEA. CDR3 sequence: CSVGQGLADGVQFF. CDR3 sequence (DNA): TGCAGCGTTGGCCAGGGACTAGCTGATGGGGTGCAGTTCTTC.

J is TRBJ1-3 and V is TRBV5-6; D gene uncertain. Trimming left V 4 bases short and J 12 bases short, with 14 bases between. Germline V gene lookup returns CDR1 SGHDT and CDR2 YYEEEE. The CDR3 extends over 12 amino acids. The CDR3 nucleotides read TGTGCCAGCAGCACTCGCCTTAGAGACATATATTTT. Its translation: CASSTRLRDIYF.

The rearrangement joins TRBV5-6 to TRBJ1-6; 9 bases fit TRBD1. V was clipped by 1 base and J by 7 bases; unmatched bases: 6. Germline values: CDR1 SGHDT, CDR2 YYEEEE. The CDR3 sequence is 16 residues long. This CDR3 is CASSLTGGGMNSPLHF. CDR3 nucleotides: TGTGCCAGCAGCTTGACAGGGGGCGGCATGAATTCACCCCTCCACTTT.

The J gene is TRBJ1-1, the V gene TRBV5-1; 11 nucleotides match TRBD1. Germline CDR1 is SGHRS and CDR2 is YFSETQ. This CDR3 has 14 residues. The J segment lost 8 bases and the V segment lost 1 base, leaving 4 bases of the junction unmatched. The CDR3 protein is CASSLRTGGKEAFF. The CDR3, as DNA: TGCGCCAGCAGCTTGAGGACAGGGGGCAAAGAAGCTTTCTTT.

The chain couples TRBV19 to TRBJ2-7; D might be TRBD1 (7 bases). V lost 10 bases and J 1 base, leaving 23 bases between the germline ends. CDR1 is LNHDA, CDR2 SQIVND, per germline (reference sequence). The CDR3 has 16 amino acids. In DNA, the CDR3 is TGTGCCACCTCACAAAACAGGGGAGGAGGTTCCTACGAGCAGTACTTC. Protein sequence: CATSQNRGGGSYEQYF.

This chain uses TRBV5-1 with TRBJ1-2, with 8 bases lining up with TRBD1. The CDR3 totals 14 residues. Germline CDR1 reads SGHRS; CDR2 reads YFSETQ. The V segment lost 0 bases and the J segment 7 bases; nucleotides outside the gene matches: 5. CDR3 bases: TGCGCCAGCAGCTTGGGCCCAGGGGGCAGTGGCTACACCTTC. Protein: CASSLGPGGSGYTF.

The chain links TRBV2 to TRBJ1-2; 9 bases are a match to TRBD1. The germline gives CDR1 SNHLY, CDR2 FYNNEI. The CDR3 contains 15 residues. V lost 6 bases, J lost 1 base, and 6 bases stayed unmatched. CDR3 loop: CASRRGQGDNYGYTF. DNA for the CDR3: TGTGCCAGCAGGAGGGGACAGGGAGATAACTATGGCTACACCTTC.

Here the CDR3 DNA reads TGCGCCAGCAGCCAATTAACGGCCCACACAGATACGCAGTATTTT. Protein: CASSQLTAHTDTQYF. This sequence joins TRBV4-1 and TRBJ2-3; D unclear. The CDR3 runs 15 residues. V lost 2 bases to trimming and J lost 2 bases, with 11 bases between them. Germline loops: CDR1 MGHRA, CDR2 YSYEKL.

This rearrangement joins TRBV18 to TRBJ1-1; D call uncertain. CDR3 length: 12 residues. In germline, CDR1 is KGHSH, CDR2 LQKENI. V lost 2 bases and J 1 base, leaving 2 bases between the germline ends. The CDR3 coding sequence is TGTGCCAGCTCACCAGGGAACACTGAAGCTTTCTTT. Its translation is CASSPGNTEAFF.

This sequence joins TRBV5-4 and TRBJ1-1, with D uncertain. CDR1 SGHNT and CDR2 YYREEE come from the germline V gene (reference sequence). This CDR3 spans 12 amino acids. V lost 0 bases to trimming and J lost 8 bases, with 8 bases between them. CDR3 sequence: CASSLVAQEAFF. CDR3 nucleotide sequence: TGTGCCAGCAGCTTGGTGGCACAGGAAGCTTTCTTT.

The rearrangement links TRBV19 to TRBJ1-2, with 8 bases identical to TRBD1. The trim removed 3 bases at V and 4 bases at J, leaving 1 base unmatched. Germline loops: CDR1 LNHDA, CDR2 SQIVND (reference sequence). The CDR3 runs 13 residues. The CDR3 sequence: CASSITGGYGYTF. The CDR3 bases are TGTGCCAGTAGTATCACAGGGGGCTATGGCTACACCTTC. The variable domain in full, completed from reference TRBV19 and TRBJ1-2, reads DGGITQSPKYLFRKEGQNVTLSCEQNLNHDAMYWYRQDPGQGLRLIYYSQIVNDFQKGDIAEGYSVSREKKESFPLTVTSAQKNPTAFYLCASSITGGYGYTFGSGTRLTVV.

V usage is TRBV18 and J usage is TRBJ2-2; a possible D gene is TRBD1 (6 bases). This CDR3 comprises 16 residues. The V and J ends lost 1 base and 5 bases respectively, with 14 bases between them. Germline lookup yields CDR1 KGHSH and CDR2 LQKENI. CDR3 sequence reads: CASSPLGAPRTGELFF. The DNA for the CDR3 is TGTGCCAGCTCACCACTGGGGGCTCCTAGGACCGGGGAGCTGTTTTTT. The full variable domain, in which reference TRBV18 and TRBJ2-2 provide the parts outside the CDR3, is NAGVMQNPRHLVRRRGQEARLRCSPMKGHSHVYWYRQLPEEGLKFMVYLQKENIIDESGMPKERFSAEFPKEGPSILRIQQVVRGDSAAYFCASSPLGAPRTGELFFGEGSRLTVL.

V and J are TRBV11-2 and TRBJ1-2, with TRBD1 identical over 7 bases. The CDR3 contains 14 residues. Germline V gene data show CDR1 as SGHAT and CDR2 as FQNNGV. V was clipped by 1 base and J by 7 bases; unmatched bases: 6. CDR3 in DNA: TGTGCCAGCAGCTTAGTTTTGGCAGGGGGTGGCTACACCTTC. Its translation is CASSLVLAGGGYTF.

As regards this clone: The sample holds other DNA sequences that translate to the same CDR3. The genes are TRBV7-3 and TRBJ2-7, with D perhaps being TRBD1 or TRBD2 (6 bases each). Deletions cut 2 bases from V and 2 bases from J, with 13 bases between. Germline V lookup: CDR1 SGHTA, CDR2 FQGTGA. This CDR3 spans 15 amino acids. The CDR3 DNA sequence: TGTGCCAGCAGCTTAGGGGGGCGGGGAGCCTACGAGCAGTACTTC. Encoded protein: CASSLGGRGAYEQYF.

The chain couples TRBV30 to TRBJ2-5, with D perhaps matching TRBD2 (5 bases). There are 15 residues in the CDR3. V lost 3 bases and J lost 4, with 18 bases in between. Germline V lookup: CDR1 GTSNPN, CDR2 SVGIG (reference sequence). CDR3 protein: CAWRLEDAVSETQYF. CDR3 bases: TGTGCCTGGAGGTTGGAGGACGCAGTATCAGAGACCCAGTACTTC.

CDR3 bases: TGTGCCAGCAGCGAGGAAGGGTGGAATGAAAAACTGTTTTTT. Translated: CASSEEGWNEKLFF. V gene TRBV9 combines with J gene TRBJ1-4; D is ambiguous. Germline CDR1 is SGDLS and CDR2 is YYNGEE. V lost 3 bases, J lost 5 bases, and 11 bases lay in between. This CDR3 is 14 amino acids long.

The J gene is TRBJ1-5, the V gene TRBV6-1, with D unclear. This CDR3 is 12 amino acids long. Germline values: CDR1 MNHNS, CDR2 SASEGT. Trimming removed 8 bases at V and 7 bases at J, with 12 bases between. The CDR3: CASVVVGQPQHF. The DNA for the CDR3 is TGTGCCAGCGTAGTGGTGGGACAGCCCCAGCATTTT.

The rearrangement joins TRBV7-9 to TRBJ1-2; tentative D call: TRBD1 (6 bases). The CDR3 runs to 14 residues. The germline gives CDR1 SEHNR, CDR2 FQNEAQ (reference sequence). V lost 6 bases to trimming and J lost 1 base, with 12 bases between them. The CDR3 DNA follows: TGTGCCAGCAGTCCCGGACAGTTTAACTATGGCTACACCTTC. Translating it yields CASSPGQFNYGYTF.